The entry that follows covers one TCR beta chain sequence. In the study's own analysis: Reference gene primer amplification gave estimated nucleated cell counts. Assay used: immunoSEQ multiplex PCR; TCRdb lists only in-frame clones, some missing. The V and J calls and clone size come from that table; D and trimming were worked out from the DNA. The sample lists around 100,000 clones, roughly 91% occurring once. Germline V gene data show CDR1 as SGHRS and CDR2 as YFSETQ. This CDR3 is built from 16 residues. Trimming removed 6 bases at V and 4 bases at J, with 22 bases between. This record comes from a study of blood T cell repertoires in COVID-19. Study details: Samples representing acute and convalescent COVID-19 were sourced from the United States, Italy and Spain. Sample material is recorded as cDNA or gDNA derived from T cells, B-cell-depleted T cells, or PBMCs.

The chain couples TRBV5-1 to TRBJ1-1; the D gene is possibly TRBD1 (6 bases). The sequence was obtained from a woman aged 80 or older with acute or convalescent COVID-19. What was sequenced was peripheral blood. CDR3: CASIQTAGASGTEAFF. In DNA form, the CDR3 reads TGCGCCAGCATCCAAACAGCGGGGGCTAGCGGCACTGAAGCTTTCTTT.